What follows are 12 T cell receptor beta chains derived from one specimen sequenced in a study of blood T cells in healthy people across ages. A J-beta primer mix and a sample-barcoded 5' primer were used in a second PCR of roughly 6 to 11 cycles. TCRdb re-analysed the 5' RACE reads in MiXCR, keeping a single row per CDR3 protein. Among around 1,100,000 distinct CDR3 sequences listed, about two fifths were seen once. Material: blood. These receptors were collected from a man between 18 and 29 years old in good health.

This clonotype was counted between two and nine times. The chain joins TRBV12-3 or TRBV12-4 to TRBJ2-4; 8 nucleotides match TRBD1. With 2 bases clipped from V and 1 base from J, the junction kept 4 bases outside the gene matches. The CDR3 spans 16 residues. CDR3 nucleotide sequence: TGTGCCAGCAGTTTACAGGGGGCGACGGCCAAAAACATTCAGTACTTC. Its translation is CASSLQGATAKNIQYF.

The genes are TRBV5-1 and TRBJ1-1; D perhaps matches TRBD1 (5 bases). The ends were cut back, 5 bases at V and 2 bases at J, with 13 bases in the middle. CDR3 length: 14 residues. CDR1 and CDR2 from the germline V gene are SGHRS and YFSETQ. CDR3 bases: TGCGCCAGCAGAGTCACCCAGGGAAACACTGAAGCTTTCTTT. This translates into CASRVTQGNTEAFF.

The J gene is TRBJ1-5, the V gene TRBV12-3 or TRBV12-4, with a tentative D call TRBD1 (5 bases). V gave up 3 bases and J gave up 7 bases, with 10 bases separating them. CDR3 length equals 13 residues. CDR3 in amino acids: CASSLGQEQPQHF. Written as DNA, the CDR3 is TGTGCCAGCAGTTTGGGGCAGGAGCAGCCCCAGCATTTT.

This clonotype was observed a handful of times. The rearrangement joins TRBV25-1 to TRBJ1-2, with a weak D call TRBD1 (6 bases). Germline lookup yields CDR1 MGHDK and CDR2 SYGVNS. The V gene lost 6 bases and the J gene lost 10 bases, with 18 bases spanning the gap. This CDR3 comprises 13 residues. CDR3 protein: CASSLTGAGDYTF. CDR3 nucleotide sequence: TGTGCCAGCAGCCTCACGGGGGCCGGCGACTACACCTTC.

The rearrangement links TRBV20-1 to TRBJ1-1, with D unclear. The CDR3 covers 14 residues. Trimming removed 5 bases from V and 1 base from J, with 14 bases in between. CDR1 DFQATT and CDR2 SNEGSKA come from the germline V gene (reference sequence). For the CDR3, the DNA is TGCAGTGCTCGTGACCGGGCCCGGAACACTGAAGCTTTCTTT. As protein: CSARDRARNTEAFF.

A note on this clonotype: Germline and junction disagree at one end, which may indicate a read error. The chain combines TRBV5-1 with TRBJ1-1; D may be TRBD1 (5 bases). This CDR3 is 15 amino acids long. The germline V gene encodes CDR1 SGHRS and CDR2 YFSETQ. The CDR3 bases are TGCGCCAGCAGCTTAGGGGAGGGCCAGAACACTAAAGCTTTCTTT. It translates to CASSLGEGQNTKAFF.

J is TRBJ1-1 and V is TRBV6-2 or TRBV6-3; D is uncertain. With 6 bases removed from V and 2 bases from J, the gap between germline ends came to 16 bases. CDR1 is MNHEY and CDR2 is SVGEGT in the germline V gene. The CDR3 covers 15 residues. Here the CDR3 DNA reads TGTGCCAGCAGCTCGCTGTATGACTATAACACTGAAGCTTTCTTT. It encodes CASSSLYDYNTEAFF.

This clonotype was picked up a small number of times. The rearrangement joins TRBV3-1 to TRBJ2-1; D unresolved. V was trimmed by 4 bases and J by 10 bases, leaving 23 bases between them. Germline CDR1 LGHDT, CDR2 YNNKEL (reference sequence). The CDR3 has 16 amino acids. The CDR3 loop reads CASSLYSAPSVLEQFF. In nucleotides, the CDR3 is TGTGCCAGCAGCCTTTACAGCGCCCCCAGTGTATTGGAGCAGTTCTTC.

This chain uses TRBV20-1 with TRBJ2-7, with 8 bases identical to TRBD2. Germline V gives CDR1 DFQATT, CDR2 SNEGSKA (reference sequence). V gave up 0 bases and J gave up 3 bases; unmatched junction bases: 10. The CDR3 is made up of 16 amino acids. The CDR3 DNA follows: TGCAGTGCTAGAGATCGGGGGGGACGGGGTGACTACGAGCAGTACTTC. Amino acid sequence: CSARDRGGRGDYEQYF.

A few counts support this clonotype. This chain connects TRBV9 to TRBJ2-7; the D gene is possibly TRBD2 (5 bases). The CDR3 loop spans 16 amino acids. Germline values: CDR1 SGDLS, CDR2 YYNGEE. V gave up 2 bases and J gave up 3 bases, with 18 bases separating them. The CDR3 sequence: CASSVSEDGGVYEQYF. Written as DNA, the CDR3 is TGTGCCAGCAGCGTGAGTGAGGACGGAGGAGTCTACGAGCAGTACTTC. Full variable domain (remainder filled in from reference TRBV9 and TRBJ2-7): DSGVTQTPKHLITATGQRVTLRCSPRSGDLSVYWYQQSLDQGLQFLIQYYNGEERAKGNILERFSAQQFPDLHSELNLSSLELGDSALYFCASSVSEDGGVYEQYFGPGTRLTVT.

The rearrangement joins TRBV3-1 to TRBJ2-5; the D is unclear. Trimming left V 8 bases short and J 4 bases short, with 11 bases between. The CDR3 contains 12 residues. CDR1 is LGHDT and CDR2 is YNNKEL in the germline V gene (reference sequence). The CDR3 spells CASAQVRETQYF. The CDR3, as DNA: TGTGCCAGCGCTCAGGTACGAGAGACCCAGTACTTC.

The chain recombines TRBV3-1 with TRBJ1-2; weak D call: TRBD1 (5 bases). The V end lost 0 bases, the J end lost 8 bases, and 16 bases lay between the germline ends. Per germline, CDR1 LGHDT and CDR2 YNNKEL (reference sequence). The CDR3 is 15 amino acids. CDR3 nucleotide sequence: TGTGCCAGCAGCCAAGATCGGAGGGGATTGGGGGGCTACACCTTC. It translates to CASSQDRRGLGGYTF. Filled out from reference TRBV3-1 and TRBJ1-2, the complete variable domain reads DTAVSQTPKYLVTQMGNDKSIKCEQNLGHDTMYWYKQDSKKFLKIMFSYNNKELIINETVPNRFSPKSPDKAHLNLHINSLELGDSAVYFCASSQDRRGLGGYTFGSGTRLTVV.